This T cell receptor beta chain was sequenced in a study of blood T cell repertoires in COVID-19. In terms of age and location, participants ranged from about 18 to 90 years and lived in about 25 US areas. The CDR3 runs to 13 residues. The germline V gene has CDR1 SNHLY and CDR2 FYNNEI. V dropped 7 bases and J dropped 0; count of bases not matched to a gene: 3. In the original analysis: Reference gene primers were amplified, and this amplification served to estimate nucleated cell counts. The method was immunoSEQ multiplex PCR; TCRdb's version includes in-frame clones alone and lacks a portion of them. V and J calls and clone size come straight from that table; D and trimming were deduced from the DNA. This table holds about 300,000 clones, 85% found once.

This chain joins TRBV2 and TRBJ2-7, with 7 nucleotides matching TRBD2. Sequencing was done on a sample of PBMCs or T cells enriched from blood (not recorded which). This clonotype was obtained from a woman in her 30s who had been exposed to COVID-19. The CDR3 loop reads CASNGLGSYEQYF. CDR3 DNA: TGTGCCAGCAATGGACTAGGCTCCTACGAGCAGTACTTC.